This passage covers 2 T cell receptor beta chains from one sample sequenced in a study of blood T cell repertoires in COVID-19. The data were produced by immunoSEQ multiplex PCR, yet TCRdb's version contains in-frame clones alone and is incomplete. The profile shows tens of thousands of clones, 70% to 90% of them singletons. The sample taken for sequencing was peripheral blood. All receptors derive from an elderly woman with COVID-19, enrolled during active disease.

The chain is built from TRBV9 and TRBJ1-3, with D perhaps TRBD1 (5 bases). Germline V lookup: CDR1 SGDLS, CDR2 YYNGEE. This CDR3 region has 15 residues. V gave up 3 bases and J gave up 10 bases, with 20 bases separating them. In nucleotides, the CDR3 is TGTGCCAGCAGCGAAAGTGGGGGGGAGGGACCGACCATATATTTT. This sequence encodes CASSESGGEGPTIYF. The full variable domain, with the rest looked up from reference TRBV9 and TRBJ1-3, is DSGVTQTPKHLITATGQRVTLRCSPRSGDLSVYWYQQSLDQGLQFLIQYYNGEERAKGNILERFSAQQFPDLHSELNLSSLELGDSALYFCASSESGGEGPTIYFGEGSWLTVV.

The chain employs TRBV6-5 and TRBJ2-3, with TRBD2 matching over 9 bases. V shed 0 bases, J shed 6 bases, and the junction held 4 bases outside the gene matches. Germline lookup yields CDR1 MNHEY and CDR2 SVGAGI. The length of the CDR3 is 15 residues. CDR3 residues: CASSYSAGGWDTQYF. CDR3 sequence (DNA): TGTGCCAGCAGTTACTCGGCGGGGGGGTGGGATACGCAGTATTTT.